These T cell receptor beta chains were read from a single sample in a study of regulatory T cells in long-lasting Graves disease. TCRdb re-called the multiplex PCR reads with MiXCR, one entry per CDR3 protein. The data hold approximately 480,000 distinct CDR3 sequences, with about a sixth observed a single time. These sequences were also reported in another study, on T cells in Graves' hyperthyroidism and ophthalmopathy.

Source: peripheral blood mononuclear cells (PBMCs), taken at new diagnosis, from a patient treated with antithyroid drugs. These receptors were taken from a man in his forties with Graves disease. The CDR3 runs from the conserved cysteine through the conserved F or W. The D gene is left open where the match is weak. Some rows mark clone size as missing; the rest say once, few, many or name a class of expanded clone.

j_gene,v_gene,d_gene,abundance,CDR3nt,CDR3aa
TRBJ2-3,TRBV5-1,NA,NA,TGCGCCAGCAGCTTGGGCAGGGCCAACACAGATACGCAGTATTTT,CASSLGRANTDTQYF
TRBJ1-1,TRBV29-1,TRBD1,few,TGCAGCGCCAATAAACAGGGGATGAACACTGAAGCTTTCTTT,CSANKQGMNTEAFF
TRBJ2-3,TRBV30,NA,few,TGTGCCTGGAGTGTAGAACAGGGTCCTACAGATACGCAGTATTTT,CAWSVEQGPTDTQYF
TRBJ1-1,TRBV18,NA,few,TGTGCCAGCTCTCCGACAGGTTTCACTGAAGCTTTCTTT,CASSPTGFTEAFF
TRBJ1-1,TRBV5-1,NA,few,TGCGCCAGCAGCTTTTTGATTGAAGCTTTCTTT,CASSFLIEAFF
TRBJ2-4,TRBV20-1,NA,few,TGCAGTGCTAGAGACCCGGACGGGAAAAACATTCAGTACTTC,CSARDPDGKNIQYF
TRBJ2-5,TRBV30,NA,many,TGTGCTTATGGACAGGGCGGGAGTTCAGAGACCCAGTACTTC,CAYGQGGSSETQYF
TRBJ1-3,TRBV10-3,NA,NA,TGTGCCATCAGTGAGTCGGGAGGCTCTGGAAACACCATATATTTT,CAISESGGSGNTIYF
TRBJ2-1,TRBV28,NA,many,TGTGCCAGCAGGAAGGGGGGGGATGAGCAGTTCTTC,CASRKGGDEQFF
TRBJ1-5,TRBV12-3/TRBV12-4,NA,many,TGTGCCAGCAGTTTGAGTCGGGAAGGGCGTCAGCCCCAGCATTTT,CASSLSREGRQPQHF
TRBJ1-2,TRBV29-1,NA,few,TGCAGCGTCCCAATGGGCGGGTTTGGCTACACCTTC,CSVPMGGFGYTF
TRBJ2-3,TRBV15,NA,many,TGTGCCACCAGCAGAGATCAGGGCGCTGAAAGATTGACGCAGTATTTT,CATSRDQGAERLTQYF
TRBJ2-5,TRBV20-1,TRBD2,few,TGCAGTGCGCCGACTAGCGGGCAAGAGACCCAGTACTTC,CSAPTSGQETQYF
TRBJ1-4,TRBV3-1,NA,many,TGTGCCAGCAGCCAAGACCATAACAAAGAAAAACTGTTTTTT,CASSQDHNKEKLFF
TRBJ1-2,TRBV25-1,NA,NA,TGTGCCAGCAGTGAAACGCGTTCTAACTATGGCTACACCTTC,CASSETRSNYGYTF
TRBJ2-3,TRBV28,NA,many,TGTGCCAGCGGCTCGACTGTCACAGATACGCAGTATTTT,CASGSTVTDTQYF
TRBJ2-4,TRBV5-1,TRBD1,NA,TGCGCCAGCAGCTTGGGGGACAGGGGGGACATTCAGTACTTC,CASSLGDRGDIQYF
TRBJ1-5,TRBV28,NA,many,TGTGCCAGCAGTGGGAGGGGGGGGGGCGGTCAGCCCCAGCATTTT,CASSGRGGGGQPQHF
TRBJ2-1,TRBV28,TRBD2,many,TGTGCCAGCTGCCTACTAGCGGGAGGCAACAATGAGCAGTTCTTC,CASCLLAGGNNEQFF
TRBJ2-5,TRBV30,NA,many,TGTGCCTGGAATCGAGGGTTTGCAGAGACCCAGTACTTC,CAWNRGFAETQYF
TRBJ2-5,TRBV13,TRBD2,NA,TGTGCCAGCAGCGTCTTGGCGGGGGGGCCCCAAGAGACCCAGTACTTC,CASSVLAGGPQETQYF
TRBJ2-7,TRBV5-1,NA,many,TGCGCCAGCAGCCGGATGGCGGGACAGCCCAACTCCTACGAGCAGTACTTC,CASSRMAGQPNSYEQYF
TRBJ2-6,TRBV10-2,NA,NA,TGCGCCAGCAGCCGGGGAACAGAAACTTCCTCTGGGGCCAACGTCCTGACTTTC,CASSRGTETSSGANVLTF
TRBJ1-2,TRBV6-1,TRBD1,many,TGTGCCAGCAGTGAAGGGCTTTGGCAGGGGGCGAGAAATGGTGGCGGCTACACCTTC,CASSEGLWQGARNGGGYTF
TRBJ2-5,TRBV27,TRBD2,many,TGTGCCAGCAGTTTATGGGGGCCCCGGGGACTAGCGGGAGGAACCCAAGAGACCCAGTACTTC,CASSLWGPRGLAGGTQETQYF
TRBJ1-5,TRBV6-1,NA,many,TGTGCCAGCAGGAATAGCAATCAGCCCCAGCATTTT,CASRNSNQPQHF
TRBJ2-7,TRBV4-1,TRBD1,few,TGCGCCAGCAGCCACTCCGGGACAGGGGCCTACGAGCAGTACTTC,CASSHSGTGAYEQYF